This T cell receptor beta chain was recovered during a study of blood T cell repertoires in COVID-19. Study at large: COVID-19 samples collected from the United States, Italy and Spain covered acute and convalescent phases.

V lost 2 bases and J 4 bases, leaving 7 bases between the germline ends. Germline CDR1 is LNHDA and CDR2 is SQIVND (reference sequence). The CDR3 is 13 amino acids. Profiling relied on immunoSEQ multiplex PCR, and the TCRdb table lists in-frame clones only, not all of them. The repertoire holds 250,000 to 350,000 clones, with over 75% as singletons. The material sequenced was PBMCs or T cells enriched from blood (not recorded which). The receptor comes from a woman aged 30 to 39 who had recovered from COVID-19. V is TRBV19 and J is TRBJ2-3; D ambiguous. This CDR3 reads CASSISVSDTQYF. The CDR3 region has the DNA TGTGCCAGTAGTATAAGCGTCTCAGATACGCAGTATTTT.